This TCR beta chain was captured in a study of blood T cell repertoires in COVID-19. The wider study: The origin of the acute and convalescent COVID-19 samples was the United States, Italy and Spain. PBMCs, B-cell-depleted T cells, or T cells provided the cDNA or gDNA that made up the material.

The CDR3 is 16 residues long. The germline V gene encodes CDR1 KGHDR and CDR2 SFDVKD. The germline V and J ends were trimmed by 2 bases and 4 bases, with 16 bases remaining between them. Per the original data handling: Using reference gene primer amplification, nucleated cell counts were estimated. The repertoire was sequenced with immunoSEQ multiplex PCR; TCRdb's copy has only in-frame clones and lacks some. V and J calls and clone size are as listed in that table; D and trimming were resolved from the DNA. The top ten clones hold 3% to 3.5% of a sample with about 210,000 clones, around nine tenths of them seen once.

The chain couples TRBV24-1 to TRBJ1-1; maybe TRBD1 (5 bases). Sequencing was done on a sample of peripheral blood. The clonotype comes from a man aged 55 to 69 with acute or convalescent COVID-19. The CDR3 nucleotides are TGTGCCACCAGTGATTCTGTGGGAGGTAGGGGCACTGAAGCTTTCTTT. Protein sequence: CATSDSVGGRGTEAFF.